Listed here is a single T cell receptor (beta chain). Germline CDR1 and CDR2: DFQATT and SNEGSKA (reference sequence). Trimming took 3 bases from V and 9 from J; bases not matched to a gene: 7. The CDR3 consists of 14 residues. These data are taken from a study of blood T cell repertoires in COVID-19. The wider study: COVID-19 samples, acute and convalescent, were from the United States, Italy and Spain. T cells, B-cell-depleted T cells, or PBMCs supplied cDNA or gDNA.

Source study methods: Using reference gene primer amplification, nucleated cell counts were estimated. Libraries were prepared by immunoSEQ multiplex PCR; TCRdb keeps only in-frame clonotypes and omits some of them. V, J and clone size are those of that table, while D and trimming were read from the DNA. The sample contains 180,000 or so clones, around nine tenths of which appear only once. Sequenced input: peripheral blood. This receptor was obtained from a man younger than 35 with active or convalescent COVID-19. This sequence joins TRBV20-1 and TRBJ1-6, with TRBD1 matching 8 bases. The CDR3 sequence: CSASVGQGSSPLHF. CDR3 sequence (DNA): TGCAGTGCTAGTGTTGGACAGGGTAGTTCACCCCTCCACTTT.